A selection of T cell receptor beta chains follows, all from one sample in a study of molecular identifiers for immune sequencing clone quantification. MiXCR, run by TCRdb on the PCR reads, gives a single entry per CDR3 protein. The profile shows some 320,000 distinct CDR3 sequences, roughly 24% of them singletons. The specimen was naive CD8+ T cells from blood, with Jurkat cell RNA spiked in. The receptors here all came from a human donor in good health. Some libraries in this study had Jurkat cell RNA spiked in. The CDR3 runs from the conserved cysteine through the conserved F or W. The D gene is left open where the match is weak. Not all rows give a size; the values are once, few, many and, for expanded clones, a class.

D gene,clone size,V gene,J gene,CDR3 protein,CDR3 DNA
-,-,TRBV21-1,TRBJ2-7,CASRFSGSYEQYF,TGTGCCAGCAGGTTTAGCGGGAGTTACGAGCAGTACTTC
TRBD2,many,TRBV30,TRBJ2-7,CASGTTGEQYF,TGTGCCTCCGGGACTACCGGGGAGCAGTACTTC
-,many,TRBV6-2/TRBV6-3,TRBJ1-1,CASSYFGNTEAFF,TGTGCCAGCAGTTACTTTGGGAACACTGAAGCTTTCTTT
-,many,TRBV7-2,TRBJ2-7,CASSWLGEQYF,TGTGCCAGCAGCTGGCTGGGTGAGCAGTACTTC
TRBD1,few,TRBV12-3/TRBV12-4,TRBJ2-2,CASSSLDRGNTGELFF,TGTGCCAGCAGTTCCCTGGACAGGGGTAACACCGGGGAGCTGTTTTTT
-,few,TRBV7-9,TRBJ2-2,CASSSPKTVTGELFF,TGTGCCAGCAGCTCCCCGAAGACAGTCACCGGGGAGCTGTTTTTT
TRBD1,-,TRBV30,TRBJ2-7,CAWSVLGTGLDEQYF,TGTGCCTGGAGTGTACTCGGGACAGGGTTAGACGAGCAGTACTTC
-,few,TRBV4-1,TRBJ2-2,CASSPPGTYTGGLFF,TGCGCCAGCAGCCCCCCCGGGACCTACACCGGGGGGCTGTTTTTT
TRBD1,many,TRBV7-2,TRBJ2-7,CASSFTTGAHEQYF,TGTGCCAGCAGCTTTACGACAGGGGCCCACGAGCAGTACTTC
-,many,TRBV19,TRBJ1-5,CASSIDGYSNQPQHF,TGTGCCAGTAGTATTGACGGATATAGCAATCAGCCCCAGCATTTT
-,-,TRBV7-9,TRBJ2-2,CAGSEANTGELSF,TGTGCCGGCTCGGAGGCGAACACCGGGGAGCTGTCTTTT
-,many,TRBV27,TRBJ1-1,CASSPMGVVAPGQAFF,TGTGCCAGCAGTCCCATGGGGGTGGTGGCCCCCGGCCAAGCTTTCTTT
TRBD1,few,TRBV6-2/TRBV6-3,TRBJ1-5,CASSYASGQFFQPQHF,TGTGCCAGCAGTTACGCCTCGGGACAGTTTTTCCAGCCCCAGCATTTT
-,-,TRBV29-1,TRBJ2-7,CSVEDFGAFGSYEQYF,TGCAGCGTTGAAGATTTTGGGGCATTCGGAAGTTACGAGCAGTACTTC
TRBD1,many,TRBV6-2/TRBV6-3,TRBJ2-7,CASRGLGWEQYF,TGTGCCAGTAGGGGGCTTGGTTGGGAGCAGTACTTC
TRBD2,-,TRBV12-3/TRBV12-4,TRBJ2-2,CASSTRTSGSSGELFF,TGTGCCAGCAGTACCAGGACTAGCGGGAGTTCCGGGGAGCTGTTTTTT
TRBD1,many,TRBV11-2,TRBJ2-3,CASSHGTGGLDTQYF,TGTGCCAGCAGCCACGGGACAGGGGGATTAGATACGCAGTATTTT
TRBD2,-,TRBV4-1,TRBJ2-7,CASSQIGSSGRGEQYF,TGCGCCAGCAGCCAAATTGGCTCGAGCGGGAGGGGAGAGCAGTACTTC
-,many,TRBV3-1,TRBJ1-5,CASSLGVQPQHF,TGTGCCAGCAGCCTCGGGGTTCAGCCCCAGCATTTT